The clone carrying this T cell receptor beta chain was seen repeatedly, ten times or more. Its antigen is not known. Lactation, pregnancy, other autoimmune disease or uncontrolled infection excluded patients. Together with thyroid ultrasound, orbital computed tomography, serum thyroxine and TRAb, clinical symptoms were used for diagnoses. This entry belongs to a study of T cells in Graves' hyperthyroidism and ophthalmopathy. As for the study in general: Before treatment of any kind, peripheral blood was taken at initial diagnosis.

Study-level findings and limits: A model built on 13 V-J features separated ophthalmopathy from stable hyperthyroidism.

Using RNA transcripts as the source, TCR beta CDR3 regions were amplified. Researchers ran a first-round RT-PCR on the TCR CDR3 using the HTBI primer set. TCRdb analysed the multiplex PCR reads with MiXCR anew, one entry per CDR3 protein. This sample yields around 500,000 distinct CDR3 sequences, of which approximately 15% are seen a single time; 11% to 15% belongs to the top ten. From germline, CDR1 is SGHRS and CDR2 YFSETQ. V lost 0 bases and J lost 4; bases outside the gene matches: 4. The CDR3 extends over 15 amino acids. V and J are TRBV5-1 and TRBJ2-1; 7 bases are a match to TRBD2. Specimen: blood. This clonotype was obtained from a woman between 40 and 55 years old with Graves' hyperthyroidism. CDR3 residues: CASSLETGGYNEQFF. CDR3 DNA: TGCGCCAGCAGCTTGGAAACGGGAGGTTACAATGAGCAGTTCTTC. The whole variable domain, remainder taken from reference TRBV5-1 and TRBJ2-1, is KAGVTQTPRYLIKTRGQQVTLSCSPISGHRSVSWYQQTPGQGLQFLFEYFSETQRNKGNFPGRFSGRQFSNSRSEMNVSTLELGDSALYLCASSLETGGYNEQFFGPGTRLTVL.